This T cell receptor (beta chain) was found in a study of regulatory T cells in long-lasting Graves disease. Study-wide results and caveats: Thyroid tissue went unexamined; only peripheral blood was analyzed.

Arm-PCR of CDR3 regions and iRepertoire HTBI primers were the basis on which TCR beta libraries were built. TCRdb reprocessed the multiplex PCR reads via MiXCR and lists one record per CDR3 protein. The table has approximately 490,000 distinct CDR3 sequences, around 15% seen once. Time point in this sample: newly diagnosed GD, antithyroid drugs for less than 3 months. The TCR library was made from RNA extracted from PBMCs. This clonotype was counted many times. The antigen is not known. These data were also filed under a second study, of T cells in Graves' hyperthyroidism and ophthalmopathy.

This TCR came from a man aged 35 to 55 with Graves disease. The material sequenced was peripheral blood mononuclear cells (PBMCs), taken at new diagnosis, from a patient treated with antithyroid drugs.

The DNA of the CDR3 is TGCGCCAGCAGCCCCGGGACAGGGGGCGGCGAGCAGTACTTC. This translates into CASSPGTGGGEQYF. The chain has TRBV5-1 and TRBJ2-7; 12 positions match TRBD1. CDR3 length equals 14 residues. V gave up 4 bases and J gave up 6 bases; unmatched junction bases: 5. Looked up from germline, CDR1 is SGHRS and CDR2 is YFSETQ.